Listed below are T cell receptor beta chains from one sample, sequenced in a study of blood T cell repertoires in COVID-19. Produced via immunoSEQ multiplex PCR; TCRdb's table is partial and in-frame only. The sample includes 200,000 to 300,000 clones, 85% to 90% of them seen just once. The sequenced material came from peripheral blood. The receptors were sampled from a woman between 40 and 50 years old who had recovered from COVID-19. Both conserved end residues are part of each CDR3. The order of the fields is clone size, J gene, V gene, D gene, CDR3 DNA, CDR3 protein. D genes are given only for firm matches. Size is stated for part of the rows, as once, few or many counts, or as a class when the clone is expanded.

. | TRBJ1-1 | TRBV10-1 | . | TGCGCCAGCAGTTTGTGGGCGCGGGACACTGAAGCTTTCTTT | CASSLWARDTEAFF
once | TRBJ1-2 | TRBV9 | . | TGTGCCAGCAGCGAATACGGCTATGGCTACACCTTC | CASSEYGYGYTF
. | TRBJ2-6 | TRBV18 | . | TGTGCCAGCTCACCATGGCAGGAACACTCTGGGGCCAACGTCCTGACTTTC | CASSPWQEHSGANVLTF
. | TRBJ2-1 | TRBV2 | TRBD1 | TGTGCCAGCAGTGAAGGGTCGGGACAGGGGATAGAGCAGTTCTTC | CASSEGSGQGIEQFF
once | TRBJ1-1 | TRBV10-3 | TRBD1 | TGTGCCATCAGTGATTCAGCCGGGACAGGGGGGAACACTGAAGCTTTCTTT | CAISDSAGTGGNTEAFF
. | TRBJ1-2 | TRBV24-1 | . | TGTGCCACCAGTGATAAGAGTGGCTATGGCTACACCTTC | CATSDKSGYGYTF
. | TRBJ1-5 | TRBV6-4 | TRBD1 | TGTGCCAGCAGTGAGGAACAGGGGGCTAAGGTTCGGGCCAATCAGCCCCAGCATTTT | CASSEEQGAKVRANQPQHF
. | TRBJ2-2 | TRBV18 | . | TGTGCCAGCTCACCATTCGGACTGGGGACCGGGGAGCTGTTTTTT | CASSPFGLGTGELFF
. | TRBJ2-5 | TRBV2 | . | TGTGCCAGCAGTGTAGGAGCCCAGTACTTC | CASSVGAQYF
. | TRBJ1-6 | TRBV20-1 | . | TGCAGTGCTAGTAATCCTGATTCACCCCTCCACTTT | CSASNPDSPLHF
many | TRBJ2-1 | TRBV24-1 | TRBD1 | TGTGCCACCAGTGCCTCGGGGACAGGGTCCCCTGAGCAGTTCTTC | CATSASGTGSPEQFF
. | TRBJ2-3 | TRBV14 | . | TGTGCCAGCAGCCACGGCTGGCTAGCAGATACGCAGTATTTT | CASSHGWLADTQYF
. | TRBJ1-1 | TRBV29-1 | . | TGCAGCGTCAAGGGGCCATTGTCTGTGGAGAACACTGAAGCTTTCTTT | CSVKGPLSVENTEAFF
. | TRBJ1-3 | TRBV5-1 | . | TGCGCCAGCAGCCCGGACACCAACACCATATATTTT | CASSPDTNTIYF
. | TRBJ2-1 | TRBV19 | TRBD1 | TGTGCCAGTAGTATGGGACAGTTTGGTGATGAGCAGTTCTTC | CASSMGQFGDEQFF